This record looks at one T cell receptor beta chain sequence and its context. A junction end diverges from the germline sequence, so it may reflect a read error. Looked up from germline, CDR1 is DFQATT and CDR2 is SNEGSKA (reference sequence). The CDR3 is 15 residues long. This sample was included in a study of blood T cells in healthy people across ages. With a J-beta primer mix and a sample-barcoded 5' primer, a second PCR ran about 7 to 11 cycles. TCRdb re-called the 5' RACE reads through MiXCR, storing one row per CDR3 protein. The sample yields some 1.7 million distinct CDR3 sequences, 25% to 30% seen once.

The sequenced material came from blood. The chain is built from TRBV20-1 and TRBJ2-1; 8 bases map to TRBD1. The clonotype originates from a young woman in good health. The CDR3 here is CSAWFDRGTPNGQFF. As DNA, the CDR3 is TGCAGTGCTTGGTTCGACAGGGGAACCCCCAATGGGCAGTTCTTC.